This TCR beta chain is from a study of blood T cell repertoires in COVID-19. Looking at the study overall: T cells, B-cell-depleted T cells, or PBMCs supplied cDNA or gDNA.

There are 13 residues in the CDR3. Germline CDR1 reads MNHEY; CDR2 reads SVGEGT. V was shortened by 6 bases and J by 1 base, with 9 bases between the two germline ends. Clones were sequenced by immunoSEQ multiplex PCR, and TCRdb holds only the in-frame ones, with some missing. The sample lists about 160,000 clones, approximately 84% occurring once. This chain uses TRBV6-2 or TRBV6-3 with TRBJ1-1; D not certain. The clonotype was recovered from a woman of 80 years or more with acute or convalescent COVID-19. Sequenced material: peripheral blood. The CDR3 here is CASSITRNTEAFF. CDR3 bases: TGTGCCAGCAGCATCACGAGGAACACTGAAGCTTTCTTT.